Below are 14 T cell receptor beta chains sequenced from a single sample in a study of ipilimumab plus nivolumab after autologous stem cell transplantation. Sequencing was performed with immunoSEQ multiplex PCR; in TCRdb, only in-frame clones are kept and a portion is missing. The sample contains about 4,800 clones, around 73% of which appear only once. Source: PBMCs, taken in a trial of ipilimumab plus nivolumab as post-transplant consolidation. These receptors were obtained from a male donor with multiple myeloma.

Only a few counts were recorded for this clone. The chain uses TRBV4-2 and TRBJ1-2; D perhaps matches TRBD1 (5 bases). V gave up 0 bases and J gave up 4 bases, with 9 bases separating them. Germline-derived CDR1 and CDR2 are LGHNA and YNFKEQ. This CDR3 has 14 residues. The CDR3 nucleotides are TGTGCCAGCAGCCAAGAGGGGCTCCTCTATGGCTACACCTTC. Its protein product is CASSQEGLLYGYTF.

The chain uses TRBV6-6 and TRBJ1-3, with D possibly TRBD1 on 5 matching bases. The CDR3 length is 16 residues. Trimming took 3 bases from V and 0 from J, leaving 12 bases between them. The germline gives CDR1 MNHNY, CDR2 SVGAGI (reference sequence). The CDR3 DNA is TGTGCCAGCAGTTATCGGGCAGGGAGCTCTGGAAACACCATATATTTT. Encoded protein: CASSYRAGSSGNTIYF.

V is TRBV18 and J is TRBJ2-3, with TRBD2 matching 9 bases. V shed 3 bases, J shed 4 bases, and the junction held 8 bases outside the gene matches. The germline V gene has CDR1 KGHSH and CDR2 LQKENI. The CDR3 covers 16 residues. In nucleotides, the CDR3 is TGTGCCAGCTCACCCTTAGCGGGAGTCTACGCAGATACGCAGTATTTT. It codes for CASSPLAGVYADTQYF.

The J gene is TRBJ1-2, the V gene TRBV11-2; D possibly corresponds to TRBD1 (6 bases). With 4 bases removed from V and 8 bases from J, the gap between germline ends came to 29 bases. The CDR3 is made up of 18 amino acids. Germline CDR1 and CDR2: SGHAT and FQNNGV. CDR3 bases: TGTGCCAGCAGCTACGACCACCCTTTAGGGACACCAGTTAGGGGCTACACCTTC. Its protein is CASSYDHPLGTPVRGYTF. The full variable domain, its missing parts supplied by reference TRBV11-2 and TRBJ1-2, is EAGVAQSPRYKIIEKRQSVAFWCNPISGHATLYWYQQILGQGPKLLIQFQNNGVVDDSQLPKDRFSAERLKGVDSTLKIQPAKLEDSAVYLCASSYDHPLGTPVRGYTFGSGTRLTVV.

This clone was found a few times. The rearrangement uses TRBV28 and TRBJ1-3, with D maybe TRBD1 (5 bases). Trimming took off 3 bases at V and 0 bases at J, with 12 bases between the two ends. CDR3 size: 16 residues. The germline V gene encodes CDR1 MDHEN and CDR2 SYDVKM. Written as DNA, the CDR3 is TGTGCCAGCAGTTTCGGGGGTGATTACTCTGGAAACACCATATATTTT. As protein: CASSFGGDYSGNTIYF.

The chain is built from TRBV7-2 and TRBJ1-1, with TRBD1 as a possible D gene (5 bases). Germline V lookup: CDR1 SGHTA, CDR2 FQGNSA. V lost 1 base and J 1 base, leaving 7 bases between the germline ends. CDR3 length equals 14 residues. Here the CDR3 DNA reads TGTGCCAGCAGCTTAGGGGGGGAGAACACTGAAGCTTTCTTT. Translation gives CASSLGGENTEAFF.

This chain links TRBV18 with TRBJ1-2, with D tentatively TRBD1 (5 bases). Germline values: CDR1 KGHSH, CDR2 LQKENI. The CDR3 runs to 17 residues. Trimming left V 1 base short and J 3 bases short, with 18 bases between. CDR3 in DNA: TGTGCCAGCTCACCACTAGGGGCGGGCTCTGGAGACTATGGCTACACCTTC. It codes for CASSPLGAGSGDYGYTF. Drawing the rest from reference TRBV18 and TRBJ1-2, the complete variable domain is NAGVMQNPRHLVRRRGQEARLRCSPMKGHSHVYWYRQLPEEGLKFMVYLQKENIIDESGMPKERFSAEFPKEGPSILRIQQVVRGDSAAYFCASSPLGAGSGDYGYTFGSGTRLTVV.

The rearrangement links TRBV5-5 to TRBJ2-5; no firm D call. CDR3 length equals 15 residues. Germline lookup yields CDR1 SGHKS and CDR2 YYEKEE (reference sequence). V lost 0 bases to trimming and J lost 1 base, with 10 bases between them. This CDR3 is CASSLGRQVQETQYF. Written as DNA, the CDR3 is TGTGCCAGCAGCTTGGGTAGGCAGGTCCAAGAGACCCAGTACTTC.

This rearrangement joins TRBV4-1 to TRBJ2-1; 12 bases are shared with TRBD2. CDR1 and CDR2 (germline): MGHRA, YSYEKL. V shed 1 base and J 7 bases; nucleotides not matched to a gene: 5. The CDR3 spans 16 residues. Here the CDR3 DNA reads TGCGCCAGCAGCCAAGGGGGGGGACTAGCGGGTAATGAGCAGTTCTTC. Translated: CASSQGGGLAGNEQFF.

The J gene is TRBJ1-1, the V gene TRBV19; D is unclear. The length of the CDR3 is 11 residues. V shed 2 bases and J shed 8 bases, with 6 bases lying between them. Germline lookup yields CDR1 LNHDA and CDR2 SQIVND (reference sequence). The CDR3 bases are TGTGCCAGTAGTATAAGGGAGGAAGCTTTCTTT. Translation gives CASSIREEAFF.

V gene TRBV19 combines with J gene TRBJ2-2, with 8 bases matching TRBD1. The CDR3 has 14 residues. J gave up 4 bases and V 6 bases, and 4 bases lay outside the gene matches. CDR1 is LNHDA and CDR2 is SQIVND in the germline V gene (reference sequence). The CDR3 nucleotides read TGTGCCAGTAGGGCACAGGGGGGCACCGGGGAGCTGTTTTTT. Encoded protein: CASRAQGGTGELFF.

V is TRBV28 and J is TRBJ2-1; D is uncertain. The CDR3 has 15 residues. CDR1 is MDHEN, CDR2 SYDVKM, per germline. Trimming removed 7 bases at V and 7 bases at J, with 20 bases between. The CDR3 loop is CASTPKARYINEQFF. The CDR3 DNA follows: TGTGCCAGCACCCCAAAGGCCAGGTATATTAATGAGCAGTTCTTC.

This chain links TRBV11-2 with TRBJ2-3; D remains unclear. CDR3 size: 13 residues. V was clipped by 2 bases and J by 4 bases, with 7 bases between them. Looked up from germline, CDR1 is SGHAT and CDR2 is FQNNGV. The chain's CDR3 is CASSLSLPDTQYF. As DNA, the CDR3 is TGTGCCAGCAGCTTATCACTGCCAGATACGCAGTATTTT. The complete variable domain, with remaining parts taken from reference TRBV11-2 and TRBJ2-3, reads EAGVAQSPRYKIIEKRQSVAFWCNPISGHATLYWYQQILGQGPKLLIQFQNNGVVDDSQLPKDRFSAERLKGVDSTLKIQPAKLEDSAVYLCASSLSLPDTQYFGPGTRLTVL.

The genes are TRBV5-1 and TRBJ2-7; D remains unclear. V lost 0 bases and J 6 bases, leaving 16 bases between the germline ends. This CDR3 comprises 15 residues. Germline assignment: CDR1 SGHRS and CDR2 YFSETQ. The CDR3 sequence: CASSLDGRPDSEQYF. The DNA of the CDR3 is TGCGCCAGCAGCTTGGACGGTCGTCCCGATTCCGAGCAGTACTTC.